The 3 T cell receptor beta chains reported below all come from one sample, sequenced in a study of beta chain features in type 1 diabetes. The authors reverse transcribed all of the isolated RNA, so sequencing captured expressed TCRB transcripts. Sequenced by immunoSEQ multiplex PCR; TCRdb stores in-frame clones only, minus some. The sample has 9,400 or so clones, approximately 80% seen once. Sequenced sample: Tregs from blood. These receptors were obtained from a woman younger than 30 in good health.

Here the CDR3 DNA reads TGTGCCAGCAGAGAATTTGCCGGGACAGCTTACGAGCAGTACTTC. It codes for CASREFAGTAYEQYF. The gene calls are TRBV6-1 and TRBJ2-7; 7 nucleotides align to TRBD1. Per germline, CDR1 MNHNS and CDR2 SASEGT. The CDR3 runs 15 residues. J was trimmed by 4 bases and V by 6 bases; bases with no gene match: 12.

The genes are TRBV5-4 and TRBJ2-3; 13 bases agree with TRBD2. Trimming removed 0 bases from V and 7 bases from J; junction bases left unmatched: 5. The length of the CDR3 is 16 residues. CDR1 is SGHNT, CDR2 YYREEE, per germline (reference sequence). CDR3 sequence: CASSLGLGTSGNTQYF. Written as DNA, the CDR3 is TGTGCCAGCAGCTTGGGCCTCGGGACTAGCGGGAATACGCAGTATTTT.

CDR3 loop: CASSTEGMGYNEQFF. The CDR3 bases are TGTGCCAGCAGCACCGAGGGTATGGGTTACAATGAGCAGTTCTTC. The V gene is TRBV11-2, the J gene TRBJ2-1; the D gene is possibly TRBD2 (5 bases). The length of the CDR3 is 15 residues. The germline gives CDR1 SGHAT, CDR2 FQNNGV. Trimming removed 5 bases from V and 4 bases from J, with 15 bases in between. The full variable domain, rest sourced from reference TRBV11-2 and TRBJ2-1, is EAGVAQSPRYKIIEKRQSVAFWCNPISGHATLYWYQQILGQGPKLLIQFQNNGVVDDSQLPKDRFSAERLKGVDSTLKIQPAKLEDSAVYLCASSTEGMGYNEQFFGPGTRLTVL.